Following are 21 T cell receptor beta chains from one sample sequenced in a study of blood T cell repertoires in COVID-19. TCRdb's copy holds only in-frame clones and misses some; the assay was immunoSEQ multiplex PCR. The sample yields 300,000 to 400,000 clones, approximately 85% seen once. Source material: peripheral blood. These receptor sequences come from a human donor in a cohort sampled during active COVID-19.

V usage is TRBV11-2 and J usage is TRBJ1-2, with TRBD1 matching 9 bases. The V segment lost 3 bases and the J segment 8 bases; nucleotides outside the gene matches: 4. The CDR3 has 13 amino acids. The germline V gene has CDR1 SGHAT and CDR2 FQNNGV. Here the CDR3 DNA reads TGTGCCAGCAGCTTCACAGGGGGCGAAGGCTACACCTTC. Protein sequence: CASSFTGGEGYTF.

V and J are TRBV5-1 and TRBJ2-1; TRBD2 agrees at 15 bases. This CDR3 has 13 amino acids. The V gene end was trimmed by 3 bases and the J gene end by 12 bases; junction bases not matched to a gene: 1. The germline CDR1 and CDR2 sequences are SGHRS and YFSETQ. The CDR3: CASSSGLAGGQFF. In DNA form, the CDR3 reads TGCGCCAGCAGCTCGGGACTAGCGGGGGGGCAGTTCTTC.

The V call is TRBV5-4, the J call TRBJ1-2; 7 positions agree with TRBD1. J gave up 7 bases and V 4 bases, and 4 bases lay outside the gene matches. The CDR3 totals 12 residues. Looked up from germline, CDR1 is SGHNT and CDR2 is YYREEE (reference sequence). The CDR3 protein is CASSLTGFGYTF. As DNA, the CDR3 is TGTGCCAGCAGCCTGACAGGGTTTGGCTACACCTTC.

The rearrangement links TRBV29-1 to TRBJ1-2; no clear D gene. Germline CDR1 and CDR2: SQVTM and ANQGSEA. The CDR3 runs 11 residues. V lost 8 bases to trimming and J lost 4 bases, with 11 bases between them. CDR3 loop: CSSDSGYGYTF. The CDR3 DNA reads TGCAGCAGCGACTCGGGCTATGGCTACACCTTC.

The chain combines TRBV9 with TRBJ2-7, with a possible D match to TRBD1 (6 bases). V shed 4 bases and J shed 4 bases, with 15 bases lying between them. CDR3 length: 14 residues. Looked up from germline, CDR1 is SGDLS and CDR2 is YYNGEE. The CDR3 DNA sequence: TGTGCCAGCAGCCCAACGGACAGCCGATACGAGCAGTACTTC. It specifies CASSPTDSRYEQYF.

The gene calls are TRBV9 and TRBJ1-1, with TRBD1 identical over 7 bases. Germline CDR1 is SGDLS and CDR2 is YYNGEE. V was pared by 7 bases and J by 5 bases, with 5 bases of the junction left unmatched. The length of the CDR3 is 12 residues. The CDR3 bases are TGTGCCAGCCAGGGGGTCGGGACTGAAGCTTTCTTT. It translates to CASQGVGTEAFF.

The chain joins TRBV2 to TRBJ2-3; TRBD2 agrees at 8 bases. This CDR3 has 16 residues. Germline V gene data show CDR1 as SNHLY and CDR2 as FYNNEI. V dropped 6 bases and J dropped 6; count of bases not matched to a gene: 14. This CDR3 is CASSRTVSGVLDTQYF. DNA of the CDR3: TGTGCCAGCAGCCGGACCGTTAGCGGGGTGCTGGATACGCAGTATTTT. The whole variable domain, filled in from reference TRBV2 and TRBJ2-3, reads EPEVTQTPSHQVTQMGQEVILRCVPISNHLYFYWYRQILGQKVEFLVSFYNNEISEKSEIFDDQFSVERPDGSNFTLKIRSTKLEDSAMYFCASSRTVSGVLDTQYFGPGTRLTVL.

The V and J genes are TRBV25-1 and TRBJ2-7; 12 nucleotides agree with TRBD1. This CDR3 region has 16 residues. Germline V gene sequence: CDR1 MGHDK, CDR2 SYGVNS. V lost 3 bases to trimming and J lost 9 bases; unmatched junction nucleotides: 12. CDR3: CASSDRGTGGPLGQYF. Here the CDR3 DNA reads TGTGCCAGCAGTGACCGAGGGACAGGGGGCCCTTTGGGGCAGTACTTC.

This chain joins TRBV5-5 and TRBJ2-2, with D unclear. Germline V gene data show CDR1 as SGHKS and CDR2 as YYEKEE (reference sequence). V lost 4 bases to trimming and J lost 4 bases, with 5 bases between them. The CDR3 length is 12 residues. In DNA, the CDR3 is TGTGCCAGCAGCGCCAGCACCGGGGAGCTGTTTTTT. Translating it yields CASSASTGELFF.

The genes are TRBV6-5 and TRBJ1-2; D is unresolved. The CDR3 runs to 14 residues. Trimming cost V 0 bases and J 5 bases, with 10 bases left between them. CDR1 and CDR2 (germline): MNHEY, SVGAGI. The CDR3 DNA is TGTGCCAGCAGTTACTCGACACGGGGATATGGCTACACCTTC. Protein sequence: CASSYSTRGYGYTF.

This chain joins TRBV5-1 and TRBJ1-1; D possibly corresponds to TRBD1 (5 bases). In germline, CDR1 is SGHRS, CDR2 YFSETQ. V shed 4 bases and J shed 0 bases, with 22 bases lying between them. This CDR3 region has 18 residues. The CDR3 region has the DNA TGCGCCAGCAGCCCGTTGGGTGACAGAAACCTCATGAACACTGAAGCTTTCTTT. Residues: CASSPLGDRNLMNTEAFF.

A remark on this clone: Other DNA sequences in the sample encode the same CDR3. This chain connects TRBV12-3 or TRBV12-4 to TRBJ1-3; no firm D call. The CDR3 is 13 residues long. V shed 4 bases and J shed 4 bases, with 8 bases lying between them. CDR3 in amino acids: CASSYTPGNTIYF. As DNA, the CDR3 is TGTGCCAGCAGTTATACACCGGGAAACACCATATATTTT.

The chain couples TRBV19 to TRBJ2-7; 8 positions match TRBD1. The CDR3 spans 15 residues. Per germline, CDR1 LNHDA and CDR2 SQIVND (reference sequence). J was trimmed by 3 bases and V by 6 bases; bases with no gene match: 10. CDR3 amino acids: CASRPGTGGHYEQYF. CDR3 nucleotides: TGTGCCAGTAGACCCGGGACAGGAGGGCACTACGAGCAGTACTTC.

The chain has TRBV7-9 and TRBJ1-6, with 10 positions matching TRBD1. V lost 5 bases, J lost 8 bases, and 9 bases stayed unmatched. Per germline, CDR1 SEHNR and CDR2 FQNEAQ (reference sequence). This CDR3 is built from 16 residues. CDR3 region: CASSRTGTGDHSPLHF. CDR3 DNA sequence: TGTGCCAGCAGCCGGACCGGGACAGGGGACCATTCACCCCTCCACTTT.

The chain couples TRBV6-1 to TRBJ1-4; D gene unclear. Trimming pared 0 bases from V and 4 bases from J, leaving 9 bases between. Germline assignment: CDR1 MNHNS and CDR2 SASEGT. The CDR3 is made up of 15 amino acids. For the CDR3, the DNA is TGTGCCAGCAGTGAAGCGTTACAGCTTAATGAAAAACTGTTTTTT. Protein: CASSEALQLNEKLFF.

V and J are TRBV7-6 and TRBJ2-7, with TRBD1 as a possible D gene (6 bases). CDR1 SGHVS and CDR2 FNYEAQ come from the germline V gene. CDR3 length: 13 amino acids. Trimming shortened V by 1 base and J by 3 bases, and 7 bases separated the two germline ends. The chain's CDR3 is CASSLGGLYEQYF. In nucleotides, the CDR3 is TGTGCCAGCAGCTTAGGGGGGCTCTACGAGCAGTACTTC.

The chain uses TRBV6-5 and TRBJ1-1; D unresolved. The V and J ends lost 7 bases and 0 bases respectively, with 6 bases between them. The germline V gene has CDR1 MNHEY and CDR2 SVGAGI. The CDR3 covers 12 residues. CDR3 region: CASIFMNTEAFF. CDR3 coding DNA: TGTGCCAGCATCTTTATGAACACTGAAGCTTTCTTT.

The V call is TRBV12-3 or TRBV12-4, the J call TRBJ1-6; a weak D match, TRBD1 (5 bases). The CDR3 sequence is 13 residues long. V gave up 6 bases and J gave up 10 bases, with 13 bases separating them. The CDR3 reads CASRLSGNSPLHF. CDR3 nucleotide sequence: TGTGCCAGCAGACTTTCAGGGAACTCACCCCTCCACTTT.

The chain is built from TRBV7-2 and TRBJ1-1, with D perhaps matching TRBD1 (5 bases). The CDR3 extends over 14 amino acids. Germline CDR1 SGHTA, CDR2 FQGNSA. The V gene lost 1 base and the J gene lost 4 bases, with 10 bases spanning the gap. This CDR3 is CASSLVGGTTEAFF. The DNA of the CDR3 is TGTGCCAGCAGCTTAGTCGGGGGGACCACTGAAGCTTTCTTT.

The J gene is TRBJ1-1, the V gene TRBV29-1, with a weak D call TRBD1 (6 bases). The V gene lost 6 bases and the J gene lost 4 bases, with 15 bases spanning the gap. This CDR3 region has 13 residues. Germline loops: CDR1 SQVTM, CDR2 ANQGSEA. DNA for the CDR3: TGCAGCGTCACAGGGAACGGAGGCACTGAAGCTTTCTTT. Protein sequence: CSVTGNGGTEAFF.

This chain uses TRBV6-4 with TRBJ1-6; no reliable D call. The CDR3 loop spans 13 amino acids. V was cut by 6 bases and J by 9 bases, with 12 bases left in between. CDR1 is MRHNA and CDR2 is SNTAGT in the germline V gene. The CDR3 nucleotides are TGTGCCAGCAGGGGCGAGGGAGGTTCACCCCTCCACTTT. This codes for CASRGEGGSPLHF.